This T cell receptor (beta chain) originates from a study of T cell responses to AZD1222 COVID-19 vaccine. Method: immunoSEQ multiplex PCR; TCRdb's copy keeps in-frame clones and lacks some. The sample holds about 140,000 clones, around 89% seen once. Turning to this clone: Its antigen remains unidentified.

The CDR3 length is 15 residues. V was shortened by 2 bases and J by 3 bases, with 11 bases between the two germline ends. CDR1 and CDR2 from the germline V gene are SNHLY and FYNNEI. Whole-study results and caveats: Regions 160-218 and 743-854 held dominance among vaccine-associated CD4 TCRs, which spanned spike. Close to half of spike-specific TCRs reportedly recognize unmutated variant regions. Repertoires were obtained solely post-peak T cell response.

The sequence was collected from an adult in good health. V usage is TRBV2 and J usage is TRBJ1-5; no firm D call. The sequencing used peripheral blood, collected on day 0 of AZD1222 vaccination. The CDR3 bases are TGTGCCAGCAGTGAAAGGAACGGACTCAATCAGCCCCAGCATTTT. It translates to CASSERNGLNQPQHF.